The sequence of this TCR beta chain was determined in a study of cytomegalovirus exposure and HLA in healthy donors. Study-level background: HLA-typed donors contributed some 85 million unique TCRs, which were held in an early data release.

Overall study results and limits: Within an earlier analysis, most TCR beta V segments proved productive either about 90% or about 30% of the time. Analysis performed later found about 18,000 TCR beta sequences associated with HLA alleles at 0.05 false discovery rate.

The PCR employed 60 Vbeta primers together with 13 Jbeta primers. Study processing details: In a later analysis, roughly 11 million of tens of millions of unique beta chains occurred in at least two donors. Generated by immunoSEQ multiplex PCR, the TCRdb table keeps only in-frame clones and is missing some. V, J and clone size were drawn from that table, and D and trimming were deduced from the DNA. The profile shows approximately 190,000 clones, more than 75% of them singletons. As for this clone: The antigen is not known.

This CDR3 comprises 12 residues. The germline V and J ends were trimmed by 3 bases and 2 bases, with 4 bases remaining between them. Germline V gene sequence: CDR1 SGHNT, CDR2 YYREEE (reference sequence). This clonotype originated in a woman aged 25 to 39 in good health and CMV-seropositive. This chain uses TRBV5-4 with TRBJ2-3; unclear D gene. The sequenced sample was PBMCs. The CDR3, as DNA: TGTGCCAGCAGCTCTTACACAGATACGCAGTATTTT. This encodes CASSSYTDTQYF.